The present TCR beta chain was sequenced within a study of neurological immune-mediated disorders. This clonotype was recorded many times. Antigen: not known. Every sequencing run generated in excess of 170 million TCR-beta sequences. These sequences covered 15-18 subjects. One entry per CDR3 protein, called by TCRdb with MiXCR from the 5' RACE reads. Among 80,000 or so distinct CDR3 sequences listed, around 9.9% were seen once. General study results and limits: Expansion of TCR clones was greatest in HTLV-1-associated myelopathy and smallest in multiple sclerosis, where it fell below that of healthy controls.

Trimming cost V 2 bases and J 6 bases, with 11 bases left between them. The CDR3 consists of 14 residues. From germline, CDR1 is MNHEY and CDR2 SVGEGT. V and J are TRBV6-2 or TRBV6-3 and TRBJ1-5, with D possibly matching TRBD1 (6 bases). Specimen: PBMCs. The origin of this receptor is a man in his fifties in good health. This CDR3 is CASSYGGASQPQHF. CDR3 sequence (DNA): TGTGCCAGCAGTTACGGGGGCGCGAGTCAGCCCCAGCATTTT.